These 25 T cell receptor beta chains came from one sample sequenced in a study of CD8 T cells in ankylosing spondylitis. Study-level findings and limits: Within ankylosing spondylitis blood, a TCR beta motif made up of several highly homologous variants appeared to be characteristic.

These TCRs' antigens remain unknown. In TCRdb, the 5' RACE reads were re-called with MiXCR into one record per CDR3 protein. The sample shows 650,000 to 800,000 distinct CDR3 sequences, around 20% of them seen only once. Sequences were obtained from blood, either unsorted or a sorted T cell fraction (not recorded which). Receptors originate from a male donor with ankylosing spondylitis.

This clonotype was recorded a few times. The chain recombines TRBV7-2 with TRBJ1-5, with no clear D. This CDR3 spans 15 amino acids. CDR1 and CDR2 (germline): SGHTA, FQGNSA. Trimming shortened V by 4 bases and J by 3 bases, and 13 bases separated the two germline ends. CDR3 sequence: CASSSQQAANQPQHF. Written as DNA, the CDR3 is TGTGCCAGCAGCTCTCAGCAGGCAGCCAATCAGCCCCAGCATTTT. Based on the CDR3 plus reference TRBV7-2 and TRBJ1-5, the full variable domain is GAGVSQSPSNKVTEKGKDVELRCDPISGHTALYWYRQSLGQGLEFLIYFQGNSAPDKSGLPSDRFSAERTGGSVSTLTIQRTQQEDSAVYLCASSSQQAANQPQHFGDGTRLSIL.

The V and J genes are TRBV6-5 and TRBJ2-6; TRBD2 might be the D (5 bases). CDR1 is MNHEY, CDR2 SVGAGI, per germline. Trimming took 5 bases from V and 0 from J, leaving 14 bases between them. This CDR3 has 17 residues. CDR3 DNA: TGTGCCAGCAGTAACCGACTGGCGGGCTCTGGGGCCAACGTCCTGACTTTC. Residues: CASSNRLAGSGANVLTF.

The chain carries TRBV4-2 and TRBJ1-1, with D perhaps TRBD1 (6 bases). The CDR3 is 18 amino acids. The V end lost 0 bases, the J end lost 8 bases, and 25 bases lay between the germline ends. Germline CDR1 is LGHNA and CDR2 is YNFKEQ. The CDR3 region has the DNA TGTGCCAGCAGCCAAGATAGGGCAGGGGACCTCCTTGATCGAGAAGCTTTCTTT. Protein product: CASSQDRAGDLLDREAFF.

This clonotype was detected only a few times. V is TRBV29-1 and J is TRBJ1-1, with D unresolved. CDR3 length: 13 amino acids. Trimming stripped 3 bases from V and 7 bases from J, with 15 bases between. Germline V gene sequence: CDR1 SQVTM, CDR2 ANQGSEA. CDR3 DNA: TGCAGCGTTGATGCGGAGTACTCCGGTGAAGCTTTCTTT. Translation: CSVDAEYSGEAFF.

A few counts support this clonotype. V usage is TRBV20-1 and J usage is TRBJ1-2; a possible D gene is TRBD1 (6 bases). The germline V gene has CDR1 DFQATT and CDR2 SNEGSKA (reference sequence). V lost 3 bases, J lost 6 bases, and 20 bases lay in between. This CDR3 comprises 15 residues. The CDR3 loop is CSASSGRRGGNGYTF. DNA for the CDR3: TGCAGTGCTAGTTCGGGCCGGAGAGGGGGTAATGGCTACACCTTC.

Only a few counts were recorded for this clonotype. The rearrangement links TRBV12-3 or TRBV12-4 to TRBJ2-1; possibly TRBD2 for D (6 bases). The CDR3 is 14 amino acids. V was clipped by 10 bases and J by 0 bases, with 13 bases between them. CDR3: CAKREWGSYNEQFF. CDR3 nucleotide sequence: TGTGCCAAACGGGAGTGGGGCTCCTACAATGAGCAGTTCTTC.

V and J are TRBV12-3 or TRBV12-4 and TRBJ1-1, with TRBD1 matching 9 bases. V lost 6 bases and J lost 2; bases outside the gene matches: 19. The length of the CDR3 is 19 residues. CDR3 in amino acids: CASSRARGDRDHPNTEAFF. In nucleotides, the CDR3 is TGTGCCAGCAGCCGGGCTCGTGGGGACAGGGACCACCCTAACACTGAAGCTTTCTTT.

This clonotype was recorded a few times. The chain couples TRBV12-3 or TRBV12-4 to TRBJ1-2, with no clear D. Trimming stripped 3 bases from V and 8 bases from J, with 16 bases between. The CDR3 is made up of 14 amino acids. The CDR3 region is CASSFSFTDWGYTF. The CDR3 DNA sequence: TGTGCCAGCAGTTTTAGTTTCACTGATTGGGGCTACACCTTC.

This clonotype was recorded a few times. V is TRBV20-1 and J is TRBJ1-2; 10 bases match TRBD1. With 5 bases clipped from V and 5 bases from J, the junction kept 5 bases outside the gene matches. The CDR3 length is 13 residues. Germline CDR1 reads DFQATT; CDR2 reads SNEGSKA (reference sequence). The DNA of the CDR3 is TGCAGTGCTCAACCGGGACAGGGGTATGGCTACACCTTC. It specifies CSAQPGQGYGYTF.

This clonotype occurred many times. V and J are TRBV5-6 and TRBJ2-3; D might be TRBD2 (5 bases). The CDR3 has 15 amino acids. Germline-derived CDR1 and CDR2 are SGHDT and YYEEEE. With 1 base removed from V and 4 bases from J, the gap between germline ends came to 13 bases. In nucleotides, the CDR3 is TGTGCCAGCAGCTTGTTTTCGCTAGCAGCAGATACGCAGTATTTT. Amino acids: CASSLFSLAADTQYF. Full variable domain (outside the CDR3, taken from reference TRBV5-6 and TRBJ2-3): DAGVTQSPTHLIKTRGQQVTLRCSPKSGHDTVSWYQQALGQGPQFIFQYYEEEERQRGNFPDRFSGHQFPNYSSELNVNALLLGDSALYLCASSLFSLAADTQYFGPGTRLTVL.

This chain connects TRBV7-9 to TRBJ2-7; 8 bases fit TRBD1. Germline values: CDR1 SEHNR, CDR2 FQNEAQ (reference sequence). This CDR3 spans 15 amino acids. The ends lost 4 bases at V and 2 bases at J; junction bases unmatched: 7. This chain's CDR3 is CASSSAGGRTYEQYF. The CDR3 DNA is TGTGCCAGCAGCTCGGCAGGGGGCCGTACCTACGAGCAGTACTTC. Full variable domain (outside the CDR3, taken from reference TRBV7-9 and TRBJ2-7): DTGVSQNPRHKITKRGQNVTFRCDPISEHNRLYWYRQTLGQGPEFLTYFQNEAQLEKSRLLSDRFSAERPKGSFSTLEIQRTEQGDSAMYLCASSSAGGRTYEQYFGPGTRLTVT.

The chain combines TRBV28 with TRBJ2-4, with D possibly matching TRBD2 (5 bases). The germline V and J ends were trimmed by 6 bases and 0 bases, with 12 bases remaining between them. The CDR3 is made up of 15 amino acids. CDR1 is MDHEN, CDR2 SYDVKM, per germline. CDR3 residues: CASSARGKAKNIQYF. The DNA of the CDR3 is TGTGCCAGCAGCGCCCGGGGTAAAGCCAAAAACATTCAGTACTTC.

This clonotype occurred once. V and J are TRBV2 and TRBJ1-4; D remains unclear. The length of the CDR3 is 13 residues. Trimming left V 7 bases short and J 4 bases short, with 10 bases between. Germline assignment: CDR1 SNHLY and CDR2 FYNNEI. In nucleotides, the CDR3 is TGTGCCAGCATTGGCAGGTATAATGAAAAACTGTTTTTT. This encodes CASIGRYNEKLFF.

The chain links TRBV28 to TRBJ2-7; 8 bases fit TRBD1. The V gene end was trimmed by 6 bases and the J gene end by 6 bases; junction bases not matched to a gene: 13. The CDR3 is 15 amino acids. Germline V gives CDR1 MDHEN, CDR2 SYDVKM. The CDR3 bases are TGTGCCAGCAGAACCCCTGCAGGGGGCTCAACCGAGCAGTACTTC. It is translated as CASRTPAGGSTEQYF.

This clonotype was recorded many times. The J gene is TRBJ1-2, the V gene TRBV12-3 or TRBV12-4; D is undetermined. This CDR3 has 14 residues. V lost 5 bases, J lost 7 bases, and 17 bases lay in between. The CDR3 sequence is CASSSREGSPGYTF. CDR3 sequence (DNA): TGTGCCAGCAGTAGCCGTGAGGGTTCGCCTGGCTACACCTTC.

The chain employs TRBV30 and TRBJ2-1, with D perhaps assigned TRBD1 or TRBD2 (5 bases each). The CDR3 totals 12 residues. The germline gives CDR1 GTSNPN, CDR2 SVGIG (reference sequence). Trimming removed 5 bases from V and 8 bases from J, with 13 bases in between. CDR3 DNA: TGTGCCTGGGCAGGGAGAGTGGATGAGCAGTTCTTC. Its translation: CAWAGRVDEQFF.

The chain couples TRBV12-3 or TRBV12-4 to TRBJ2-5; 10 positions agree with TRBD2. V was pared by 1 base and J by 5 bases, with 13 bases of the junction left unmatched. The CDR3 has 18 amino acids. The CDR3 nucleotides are TGTGCCAGCAGTTTAGGCCCCGGACTAGCGGCACTTGGGGAGACCCAGTACTTC. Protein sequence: CASSLGPGLAALGETQYF.

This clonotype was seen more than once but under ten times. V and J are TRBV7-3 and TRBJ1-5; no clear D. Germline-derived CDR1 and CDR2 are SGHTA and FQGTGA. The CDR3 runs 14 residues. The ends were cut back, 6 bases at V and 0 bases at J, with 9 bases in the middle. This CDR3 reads CASRTEHSNQPQHF. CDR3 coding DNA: TGTGCCAGCAGAACAGAGCATAGCAATCAGCCCCAGCATTTT.

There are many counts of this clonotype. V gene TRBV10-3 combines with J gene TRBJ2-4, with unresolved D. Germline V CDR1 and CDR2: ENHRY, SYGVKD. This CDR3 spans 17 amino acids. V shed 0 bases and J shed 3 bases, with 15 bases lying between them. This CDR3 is CAISESKFSGGKNIQYF. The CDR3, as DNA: TGTGCCATCAGTGAGTCGAAATTTTCTGGTGGCAAAAACATTCAGTACTTC.

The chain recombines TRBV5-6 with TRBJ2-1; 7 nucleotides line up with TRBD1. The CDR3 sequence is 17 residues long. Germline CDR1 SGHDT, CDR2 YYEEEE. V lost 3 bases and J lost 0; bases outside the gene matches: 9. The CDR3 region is CASSSFDRAASYNEQFF. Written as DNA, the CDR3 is TGTGCCAGCAGCTCCTTCGACAGGGCCGCCTCCTACAATGAGCAGTTCTTC.

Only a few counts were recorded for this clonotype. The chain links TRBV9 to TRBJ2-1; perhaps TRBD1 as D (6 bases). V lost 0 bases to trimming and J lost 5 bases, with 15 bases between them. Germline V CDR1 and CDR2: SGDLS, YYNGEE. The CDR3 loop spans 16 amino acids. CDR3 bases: TGTGCCAGCAGCGTAGGGGCCGGGACACTCCACAATGAGCAGTTCTTC. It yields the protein CASSVGAGTLHNEQFF.

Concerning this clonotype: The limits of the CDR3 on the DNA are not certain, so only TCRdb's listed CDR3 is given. The CDR3 reads CASSSSGVGYTF. The V gene is TRBV6-5, the J gene TRBJ1-2; whether TRBD1, the table's D call, matches the DNA was not checked. Germline loops: CDR1 MNHEY, CDR2 SVGAGI. The CDR3 spans 12 residues, counting both ends.

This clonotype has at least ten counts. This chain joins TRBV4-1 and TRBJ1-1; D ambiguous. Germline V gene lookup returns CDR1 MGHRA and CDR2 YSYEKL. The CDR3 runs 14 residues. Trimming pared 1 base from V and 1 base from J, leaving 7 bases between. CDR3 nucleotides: TGCGCCAGCAGCCAAGTGGGCAAGAACACTGAAGCTTTCTTT. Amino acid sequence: CASSQVGKNTEAFF.

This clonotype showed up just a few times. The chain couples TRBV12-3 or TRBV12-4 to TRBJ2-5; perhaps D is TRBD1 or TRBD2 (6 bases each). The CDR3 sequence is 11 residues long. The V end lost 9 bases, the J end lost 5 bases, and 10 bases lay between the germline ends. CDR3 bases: TGTGCCAGTGGGGGGCCTGAGACCCAGTACTTC. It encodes CASGGPETQYF.

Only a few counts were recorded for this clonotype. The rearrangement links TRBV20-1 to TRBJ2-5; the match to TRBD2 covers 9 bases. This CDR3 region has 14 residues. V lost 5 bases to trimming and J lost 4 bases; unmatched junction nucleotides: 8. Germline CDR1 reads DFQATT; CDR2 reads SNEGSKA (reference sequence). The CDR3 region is CSAEIAGVVETQYF. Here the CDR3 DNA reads TGCAGTGCTGAAATAGCGGGAGTAGTAGAGACCCAGTACTTC.